This TCR beta chain was documented in a study of blood T cell repertoires in COVID-19. Clones were sequenced by immunoSEQ multiplex PCR, and TCRdb holds only the in-frame ones, with some missing. This sample has more than 200,000 clones; around 87% occur once, and the top ten carry approximately 7.2%. This clone has ten or more counts. CDR3 length equals 14 residues. The germline V and J ends were trimmed by 3 bases and 2 bases, with 8 bases remaining between them. This clonotype originated in a man aged 25-40 years in a cohort exposed to, infected with or recovered from COVID-19 (not recorded which). Sequencing was carried out using PBMCs or T cells enriched from blood (not recorded which). This chain joins TRBV23-1 and TRBJ1-5, with D unclear. TRBV23-1 is labeled an ORF, and its function is uncertain. CDR3 loop: CASSHSFGNQPQHF. CDR3 DNA: TGCGCCAGCAGTCATAGCTTTGGCAATCAGCCCCAGCATTTT.